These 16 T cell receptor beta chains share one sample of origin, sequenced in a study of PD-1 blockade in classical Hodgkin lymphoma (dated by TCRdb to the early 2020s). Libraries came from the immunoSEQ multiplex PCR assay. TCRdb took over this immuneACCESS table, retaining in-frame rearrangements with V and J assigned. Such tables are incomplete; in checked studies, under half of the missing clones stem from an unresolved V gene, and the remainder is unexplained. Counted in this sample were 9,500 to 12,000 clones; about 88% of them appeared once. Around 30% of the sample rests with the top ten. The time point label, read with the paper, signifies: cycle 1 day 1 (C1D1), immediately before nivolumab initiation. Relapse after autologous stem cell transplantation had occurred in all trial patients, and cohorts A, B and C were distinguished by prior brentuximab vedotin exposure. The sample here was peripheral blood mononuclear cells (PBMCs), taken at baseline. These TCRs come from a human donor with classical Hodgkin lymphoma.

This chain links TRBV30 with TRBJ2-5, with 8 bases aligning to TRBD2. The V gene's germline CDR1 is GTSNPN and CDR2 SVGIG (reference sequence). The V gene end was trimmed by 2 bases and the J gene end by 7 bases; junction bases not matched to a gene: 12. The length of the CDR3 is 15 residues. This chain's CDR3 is CAWSTLGSGVGTQYF. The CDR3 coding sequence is TGTGCCTGGAGTACCCTGGGTAGCGGGGTGGGGACCCAGTACTTC.

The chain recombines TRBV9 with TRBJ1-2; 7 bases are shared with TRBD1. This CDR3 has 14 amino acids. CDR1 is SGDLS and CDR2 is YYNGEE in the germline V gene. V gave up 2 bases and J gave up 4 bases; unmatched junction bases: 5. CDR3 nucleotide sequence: TGTGCCAGCAGCGTTATGGGACAGTCCTATGGCTACACCTTC. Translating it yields CASSVMGQSYGYTF. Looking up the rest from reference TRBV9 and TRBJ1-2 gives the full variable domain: DSGVTQTPKHLITATGQRVTLRCSPRSGDLSVYWYQQSLDQGLQFLIQYYNGEERAKGNILERFSAQQFPDLHSELNLSSLELGDSALYFCASSVMGQSYGYTFGSGTRLTVV.

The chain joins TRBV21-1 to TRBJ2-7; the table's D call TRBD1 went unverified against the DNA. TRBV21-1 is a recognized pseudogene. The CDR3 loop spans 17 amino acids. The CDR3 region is CASSKVRGRLISYEQYF. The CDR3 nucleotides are TGTGCCAGCAGCAAAGTAAGGGGTCGATTGATTTCCTACGAGCAGTACTTC.

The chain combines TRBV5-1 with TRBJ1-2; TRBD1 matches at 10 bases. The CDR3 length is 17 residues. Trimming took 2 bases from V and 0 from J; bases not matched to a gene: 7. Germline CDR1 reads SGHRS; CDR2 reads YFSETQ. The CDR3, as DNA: TGCGCCAGCAGCTTTGGGGACAGGGGCCTAGCTAACTATGGCTACACCTTC. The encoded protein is CASSFGDRGLANYGYTF.

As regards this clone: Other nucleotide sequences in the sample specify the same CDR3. The CDR3 loop reads CASTSTDTQYF. In nucleotides, the CDR3 is TGTGCCAGTACTAGCACAGATACGCAGTATTTT. The chain recombines TRBV27 with TRBJ2-3; D is unresolved. V shed 9 bases and J shed 0 bases, with 4 bases lying between them. This CDR3 is built from 11 residues. Germline loops: CDR1 MNHEY, CDR2 SMNVEV (reference sequence).

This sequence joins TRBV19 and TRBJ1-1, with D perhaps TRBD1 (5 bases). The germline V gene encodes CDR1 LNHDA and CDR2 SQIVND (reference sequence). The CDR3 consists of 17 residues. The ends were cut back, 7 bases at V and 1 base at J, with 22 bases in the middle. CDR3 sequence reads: CASTSYVGRRSNTEAFF. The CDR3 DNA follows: TGTGCCAGTACCTCGTACGTGGGACGCCGTTCGAACACTGAAGCTTTCTTT.

The CDR3 DNA reads as TGTGCCAGCTCATCTACCGGGACAGGGGCTCTCAACGAGCAGTACTTC. It codes for CASSSTGTGALNEQYF. The chain is built from TRBV18 and TRBJ2-7; 10 positions agree with TRBD1. Germline V gives CDR1 KGHSH, CDR2 LQKENI. This CDR3 spans 16 amino acids. V dropped 5 bases and J dropped 5; count of bases not matched to a gene: 12. Supplemented by reference TRBV18 and TRBJ2-7, the full variable domain reads NAGVMQNPRHLVRRRGQEARLRCSPMKGHSHVYWYRQLPEEGLKFMVYLQKENIIDESGMPKERFSAEFPKEGPSILRIQQVVRGDSAAYFCASSSTGTGALNEQYFGPGTRLTVT.

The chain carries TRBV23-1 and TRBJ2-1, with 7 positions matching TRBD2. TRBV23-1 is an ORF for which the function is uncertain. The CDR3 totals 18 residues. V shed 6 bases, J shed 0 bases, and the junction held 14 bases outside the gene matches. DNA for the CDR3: TGCGCCAGCAGCCCCTCGGGGGACTACGGGAGCTCCTACAATGAGCAGTTCTTC. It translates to CASSPSGDYGSSYNEQFF.

CDR3 coding DNA: TGTGCCAGCTCTACAGGACACGAGCAGTACTTC. Protein sequence: CASSTGHEQYF. The chain combines TRBV14 with TRBJ2-7; tentatively, D is TRBD1 (5 bases). The V end lost 8 bases, the J end lost 5 bases, and 10 bases lay between the germline ends. Per the germline V gene, CDR1 is SGHDN and CDR2 is FVKESK. The CDR3 covers 11 residues.

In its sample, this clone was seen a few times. The chain's CDR3 is CASSLGPEGYNEQFF. The CDR3, as DNA: TGTGCCAGCAGCTTAGGTCCCGAAGGATACAATGAGCAGTTCTTC. The chain is built from TRBV11-2 and TRBJ2-1; D gene unclear. Trimming stripped 1 base from V and 4 bases from J, with 11 bases between. The germline V gene has CDR1 SGHAT and CDR2 FQNNGV. The length of the CDR3 is 15 residues.

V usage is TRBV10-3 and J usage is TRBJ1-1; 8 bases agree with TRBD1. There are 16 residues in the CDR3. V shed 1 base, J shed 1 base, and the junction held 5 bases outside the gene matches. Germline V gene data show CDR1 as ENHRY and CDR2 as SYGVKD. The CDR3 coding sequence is TGTGCCATCAGTGAGTTCGGGGGACAGGCGAACACTGAAGCTTTCTTT. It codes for CAISEFGGQANTEAFF.

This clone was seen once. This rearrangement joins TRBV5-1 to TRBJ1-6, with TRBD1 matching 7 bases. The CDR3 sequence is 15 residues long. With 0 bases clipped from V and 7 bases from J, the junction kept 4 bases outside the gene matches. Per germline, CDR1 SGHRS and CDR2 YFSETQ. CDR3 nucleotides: TGCGCCAGCAGCTTGGACAGGGGACCAAATTCACCCCTCCACTTT. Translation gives CASSLDRGPNSPLHF. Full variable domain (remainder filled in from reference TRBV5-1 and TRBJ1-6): KAGVTQTPRYLIKTRGQQVTLSCSPISGHRSVSWYQQTPGQGLQFLFEYFSETQRNKGNFPGRFSGRQFSNSRSEMNVSTLELGDSALYLCASSLDRGPNSPLHFGNGTRLTVT.

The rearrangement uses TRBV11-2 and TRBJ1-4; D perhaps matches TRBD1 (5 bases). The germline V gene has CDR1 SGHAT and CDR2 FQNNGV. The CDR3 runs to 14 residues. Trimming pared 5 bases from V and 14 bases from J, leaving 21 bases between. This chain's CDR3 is CASSPGLGDRWLFF. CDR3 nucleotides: TGTGCCAGCAGCCCGGGTCTTGGGGACCGGTGGCTGTTTTTT.

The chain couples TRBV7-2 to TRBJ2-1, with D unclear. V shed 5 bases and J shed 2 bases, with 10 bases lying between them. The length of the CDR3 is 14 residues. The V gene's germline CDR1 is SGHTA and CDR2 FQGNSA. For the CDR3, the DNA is TGTGCCAGCAGCCAGCCACCTCCCTACAATGAGCAGTTCTTC. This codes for CASSQPPPYNEQFF.

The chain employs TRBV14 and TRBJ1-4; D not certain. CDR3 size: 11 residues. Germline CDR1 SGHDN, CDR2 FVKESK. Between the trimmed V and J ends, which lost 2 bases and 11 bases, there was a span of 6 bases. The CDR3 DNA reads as TGTGCCAGCAGCCAAACACGGAAACTGTTTTTT. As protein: CASSQTRKLFF.

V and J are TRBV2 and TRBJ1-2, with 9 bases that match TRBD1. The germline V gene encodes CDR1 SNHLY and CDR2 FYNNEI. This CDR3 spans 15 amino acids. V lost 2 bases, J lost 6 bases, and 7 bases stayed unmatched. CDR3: CASSETRGQGNGYTF. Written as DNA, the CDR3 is TGTGCCAGCAGTGAAACCAGGGGACAGGGAAATGGCTACACCTTC.